The next 5 T cell receptor beta chains were all read from a single sample in a study of blood T cell repertoires in COVID-19. Produced via immunoSEQ multiplex PCR; TCRdb's table is partial and in-frame only. The sample carries under 200,000 clones, roughly 83% recorded once. Material for sequencing was peripheral blood. Receptors were obtained from a man between 18 and 35 years old with active or convalescent COVID-19.

For the CDR3, the DNA is TGCGCCAGCAGCTTGGACAGGATTGATGGCTACACCTTC. Translating gives CASSLDRIDGYTF. The V and J genes are TRBV5-1 and TRBJ1-2; possible D gene TRBD1, 5 bases. The CDR3 length is 13 residues. Germline CDR1 SGHRS, CDR2 YFSETQ. Trimming removed 0 bases from V and 6 bases from J, with 9 bases in between.

As to this clone: This sample also contains other DNA sequences that code for the same CDR3. The chain combines TRBV6-1 with TRBJ2-2; maybe TRBD2 (6 bases). Germline values: CDR1 MNHNS, CDR2 SASEGT. The V end was cut by 2 bases, the J end by 0 bases, with 10 bases between. The length of the CDR3 is 16 residues. The DNA for the CDR3 is TGTGCCAGCAGTGAATGGGGGGACTCGAACACCGGGGAGCTGTTTTTT. It is translated as CASSEWGDSNTGELFF.

The genes are TRBV27 and TRBJ2-7, with D possibly TRBD2 on 5 matching bases. CDR3 length equals 14 residues. The V gene lost 1 base and the J gene lost 0 bases, with 7 bases spanning the gap. Germline assignment: CDR1 MNHEY and CDR2 SMNVEV (reference sequence). The CDR3 reads CASSLYGNSYEQYF. CDR3 nucleotides: TGTGCCAGCAGTTTATACGGGAACTCCTACGAGCAGTACTTC.

This chain connects TRBV28 to TRBJ1-6; no clear D. The V gene lost 6 bases and the J gene lost 7 bases, with 16 bases spanning the gap. CDR3 size: 15 residues. Germline V lookup: CDR1 MDHEN, CDR2 SYDVKM. CDR3 nucleotides: TGTGCCAGCAGCCGAGCGGGATCGGTGAATTCACCCCTCCACTTT. Amino acid sequence: CASSRAGSVNSPLHF.

The chain links TRBV2 to TRBJ1-6; 10 bases agree with TRBD1. The CDR3 totals 18 residues. Per the germline V gene, CDR1 is SNHLY and CDR2 is FYNNEI. Trimming at V came to 2 bases and at J to 0 bases, leaving 4 bases not matched to a gene. CDR3 protein: CASSEWGQGISYNSPLHF. The CDR3 coding sequence is TGTGCCAGCAGTGAATGGGGACAGGGGATCTCCTATAATTCACCCCTCCACTTT.